Listed below are T cell receptor beta chains from one sample, sequenced in a study of graft-versus-host responses after intestinal transplantation. Repertoires were generated with immunoSEQ multiplex PCR, while TCRdb's copy carries only in-frame clones and drops some. Among roughly 120,000 clones listed, 90% were seen once. The antigens these receptors bind are not known. The input for sequencing was unstimulated CD4+ T cells sorted from spleen or lymph node cells, taken before intestinal transplant. Every receptor here comes from a human donor who received an intestinal transplant. Each CDR3 is given with its conserved first and last residue. D genes are given only for firm matches. Size is stated for part of the rows, as once, few or many counts, or as a class when the clone is expanded.

clone_size	v_call	d_call	cdr3_length	j_call	cdr3_aa	cdr3_nt
NA	TRBV29-1	TRBD1	14	TRBJ1-1	CSVEVRQGNTEAFF	TGCAGCGTTGAAGTTCGACAGGGGAACACTGAAGCTTTCTTT
NA	TRBV29-1	NA	12	TRBJ2-3	CSVAGGTDTQYF	TGCAGCGTTGCGGGAGGCACAGATACGCAGTATTTT
NA	TRBV5-4	NA	13	TRBJ1-1	CASSLVGSGMAFF	TGTGCCAGCAGCTTGGTGGGGTCGGGGATGGCTTTCTTT
NA	TRBV10-3	NA	12	TRBJ1-2	CAISRRGEGYTF	TGTGCCATCTCCCGACGCGGGGAGGGCTACACCTTC
NA	TRBV6-1	NA	15	TRBJ1-1	CASTLRGGLNTEAFF	TGTGCCAGCACCCTTCGGGGGGGACTGAACACTGAAGCTTTCTTT
NA	TRBV9	NA	15	TRBJ2-3	CASSVGSESTDTQYF	TGTGCCAGCAGCGTAGGAAGCGAGAGCACAGATACGCAGTATTTT
once	TRBV6-5	NA	14	TRBJ1-3	CASSRQFSGNTIYF	TGTGCCAGCAGTCGACAGTTCTCTGGAAACACCATATATTTT
NA	TRBV7-9	NA	16	TRBJ1-3	CASSLAHGAAGNTIYF	TGTGCCAGCAGCTTAGCCCACGGAGCGGCTGGAAACACCATATATTTT
few	TRBV7-2	NA	15	TRBJ2-1	CASSLGGGFSNEQFF	TGTGCCAGCAGCTTAGGGGGGGGCTTCTCCAATGAGCAGTTCTTC
once	TRBV21-1	NA	22	TRBJ2-3	CASSVHYRDKRQGLAGTDTQYF	TGTGCCAGCAGCGTACACTACCGGGACAAGAGGCAGGGACTAGCTGGCACAGATACGCAGTATTTT
NA	TRBV5-1	TRBD2	17	TRBJ2-3	CASSLAYAGGPTDTQYF	TGCGCCAGCAGCTTGGCCTATGCGGGGGGCCCCACAGATACGCAGTATTTT
NA	TRBV27	NA	13	TRBJ1-2	CASSLGVGDGYTF	TGTGCCAGCAGTTTAGGAGTCGGAGATGGCTACACCTTC
NA	TRBV11-3	NA	13	TRBJ2-1	CASSPRGGNEQFF	TGTGCCAGCAGCCCGCGAGGCGGGAATGAGCAGTTCTTC
NA	TRBV7-2	NA	15	TRBJ2-7	CASSLVRDTTYEQYF	TGTGCCAGCAGCTTAGTCCGGGACACCACCTACGAGCAGTACTTC
NA	TRBV10-3	TRBD1	13	TRBJ2-7	CAIRGTETYEQYF	TGTGCCATCCGAGGGACAGAGACCTACGAGCAGTACTTC
NA	TRBV2	NA	14	TRBJ1-1	CASSRVGGNTEAFF	TGTGCCAGCAGTAGAGTCGGTGGGAACACTGAAGCTTTCTTT
NA	TRBV18	TRBD2	16	TRBJ2-3	CASRRTSGGFTDTQYF	TGTGCCAGCAGACGGACTAGCGGGGGGTTCACAGATACGCAGTATTTT
NA	TRBV27	TRBD2	15	TRBJ2-1	CASSAIAGFYNEQFF	TGTGCCAGCAGTGCAATAGCGGGATTTTACAATGAGCAGTTCTTC
NA	TRBV7-2	NA	14	TRBJ1-2	CASSVPTVNYGYTF	TGTGCCAGCAGCGTCCCCACGGTTAACTATGGCTACACCTTC
NA	TRBV9	NA	16	TRBJ1-3	CASSVGPGVAGNTIYF	TGTGCCAGCAGCGTAGGTCCGGGGGTGGCGGGAAACACCATATATTTT
once	TRBV7-9	TRBD2	17	TRBJ2-1	CASSLDELAGRYNEQFF	TGTGCCAGCAGCTTAGATGAACTAGCGGGGCGGTACAATGAGCAGTTCTTC